This T cell receptor beta chain originates from a study of blood T cells in healthy people across ages. Study conclusions and caveats: Any conclusive comparison of naive versus antigen-experienced cells was prevented by using unsorted PBMCs. Getting older went along with TCR beta diversity per million T cells dropping roughly linearly.

Per the germline V gene, CDR1 is SQVTM and CDR2 is ANQGSEA. Trimming stripped 7 bases from V and 4 bases from J, with 16 bases between. The CDR3 loop spans 14 amino acids. About this clonotype: Its specificity is unknown.

The second PCR ran about 7 to 12 cycles with a sample-barcoded 5' primer and J-beta primers. Each CDR3 protein gets one entry after TCRdb re-called the 5' RACE reads with MiXCR. Among over 950,000 distinct CDR3 sequences listed, roughly 51% were seen once. The sequence was collected from a woman aged 55-75 years in good health. Sequencing was done on a sample of blood. The genes are TRBV29-1 and TRBJ2-2; D is perhaps TRBD1 or TRBD2 (5 bases each). The CDR3: CSARDGRGTGELFF. CDR3 nucleotide sequence: TGCAGCGCTCGGGACGGTCGTGGCACCGGGGAGCTGTTTTTT.